These T cell receptor beta chains were read from a single sample in a study of cytomegalovirus exposure and HLA in healthy donors. The table came from immunoSEQ multiplex PCR; TCRdb's copy has only in-frame clones and leaves some out. The table has some 92,000 clones, more than 65% seen once. The specimen sequenced was PBMCs. These receptors were obtained from a man under 40 in good health and CMV-seronegative. CDR3s include the opening cysteine and the closing phenylalanine or tryptophan. D genes are given only for firm matches. Expanded clones get a size class; other rows say once, few or many, or leave the size out.

>TRBJ1-2|NA|few|TRBV28
TGTGCCAGCAGTCCCGGTAGCAGTAACTATGGCTACACCTTC
CASSPGSSNYGYTF
>TRBJ2-7|TRBD1|NA|TRBV2
TGTGCCAGCAGGACGGAGGGACAGGCCCCCTACGAGCAGTACTTC
CASRTEGQAPYEQYF
>TRBJ1-5|NA|NA|TRBV7-9
TGTGCCAGCAGCCCCGGGATTCGGGGCAATCAGCCCCAGCATTTT
CASSPGIRGNQPQHF
>TRBJ1-2|NA|NA|TRBV20-1
TGCAGTGCCCCGGGGGGGGATGGCTACACCTTC
CSAPGGDGYTF
>TRBJ1-4|NA|NA|TRBV19
TGTGCCAGTAGTATGTACGGGTCGGGGGAAAAACTGTTTTTT
CASSMYGSGEKLFF
>TRBJ2-4|NA|NA|TRBV10-3
TGTGCCATCAGCCCCGGCGGGACCTGGAACATTCAGTACTTC
CAISPGGTWNIQYF
>TRBJ1-2|NA|NA|TRBV5-1
TGCGCCAGCAGCTACACGCTCGAGGGCTATGGCTACACCTTC
CASSYTLEGYGYTF
>TRBJ2-3|TRBD2|few|TRBV6-6
TGTGCCAGCAGTTACAGCGGGGTGGGCACAGATACGCAGTATTTT
CASSYSGVGTDTQYF
>TRBJ2-5|TRBD2|NA|TRBV5-1
TGCGCCAGCAGTGGAGGACTAGCAGAAGAGACCCAGTACTTC
CASSGGLAEETQYF
>TRBJ1-6|TRBD1|NA|TRBV7-8
TGTGCCAGCAGCTTAGCAGGACAGGGATGGAATTCACCCCTCCACTTT
CASSLAGQGWNSPLHF
>TRBJ1-1|TRBD1|once|TRBV4-1
TGCGCCAGCAGCCAAGGATACAGGGGTGAGGGGAACACTGAAGCTTTCTTT
CASSQGYRGEGNTEAFF
>TRBJ1-1|NA|few|TRBV5-1
TGCGCCAGCAGCGACGGAGGATACAACACTGAAGCTTTCTTT
CASSDGGYNTEAFF
>TRBJ1-4|NA|NA|TRBV6-5
TGTGCCAGCAGTTACTCCCCCCGAGGTCCTAATGAAAAACTGTTTTTT
CASSYSPRGPNEKLFF
>TRBJ2-3|TRBD2|NA|TRBV5-1
TGCGCCAGCAGCGTTGGGCTAGCGGGGGCCTCGGGTCTTACGCAGTATTTT
CASSVGLAGASGLTQYF
>TRBJ1-4|TRBD1|NA|TRBV7-9
TGTGCCAGCAGCTCCAGACAGGGGGCTAACGAAAAACTGTTTTTT
CASSSRQGANEKLFF
>TRBJ1-6|TRBD1|NA|TRBV6-5
TGTGCCAGCAGCTCCGGGACAGGGAGTTCACCCCTCCACTTT
CASSSGTGSSPLHF
>TRBJ1-2|NA|NA|TRBV27
TGTGCCAGCAGTGTCCACACCGACTATGGCTACACCTTC
CASSVHTDYGYTF
>TRBJ2-7|NA|NA|TRBV18
TGTGCCAGCTCACCACCCGGGGGTTCCTACGAGCAGTACTTC
CASSPPGGSYEQYF
>TRBJ1-5|NA|NA|TRBV5-6
TGTGCCAGCAGCCCTCGGGAGGGGGGGACCCAGCATTTT
CASSPREGGTQHF
>TRBJ1-3|NA|NA|TRBV7-8
TGTGCCAGCAGCTTACAGGGTTATGGAAACACCATATATTTT
CASSLQGYGNTIYF
>TRBJ2-2|NA|few|TRBV5-1
TGCGCCAGCAGCTTGAGGTCGGGCACCGGGGAGCTGTTTTTT
CASSLRSGTGELFF
>TRBJ1-1|NA|few|TRBV2
TGTGCCAGCAGTGTGATGGGGCGCGTGAACACTGAAGCTTTCTTT
CASSVMGRVNTEAFF
>TRBJ2-1|TRBD1|once|TRBV23-1
TGCGCCAGCAGTCAATCACAGGGGGCGTCCTACAATGAGCAGTTCTTC
CASSQSQGASYNEQFF
>TRBJ2-3|TRBD2|NA|TRBV2
TGTGCCAGCAGCCAACTAGCGGGGATCACAGATACGCAGTATTTT
CASSQLAGITDTQYF
>TRBJ1-1|NA|few|TRBV6-5
TGTGCCAGCAGTTACCCGGGCGGGATTAAGGCTTTCTTT
CASSYPGGIKAFF
>TRBJ1-5|NA|NA|TRBV6-6
TGTGCCAGCAGCCCGACTGGCGCGGGTCAGCCCCAGCATTTT
CASSPTGAGQPQHF
>TRBJ1-1|NA|NA|TRBV29-1
TGCAGCGTTGCTGGGGCCGGGAACACTGAAGCTTTCTTT
CSVAGAGNTEAFF
>TRBJ2-1|TRBD1|NA|TRBV15
TGTGCCACCAGCACCGGGACAGGGGGTAATGAGCAGTTCTTC
CATSTGTGGNEQFF
>TRBJ1-2|NA|few|TRBV6-5
TGTGCCAGCAGTTACTCGTTCAGGACAGCTAACTATGGCTACACCTTC
CASSYSFRTANYGYTF
>TRBJ1-5|TRBD1|NA|TRBV6-1
TGTGCCAGCAGTAACGACAGGGTTCTTCATCAGCCCCAGCATTTT
CASSNDRVLHQPQHF
>TRBJ2-7|TRBD1|NA|TRBV5-4
TGTGCCAGCAGCATCTCACCGACAGGGTGGACCAACGAGCAGTACTTC
CASSISPTGWTNEQYF
>TRBJ2-1|TRBD1|NA|TRBV6-1
TGTGCCAGCAGTGAAGGGACAGGGGGCTTCAATGAGCAGTTCTTC
CASSEGTGGFNEQFF
>TRBJ2-3|TRBD2|NA|TRBV4-1
TGCGCCAGCAGCCAACCCAAGCGGGGGTTGGATACGCAGTATTTT
CASSQPKRGLDTQYF
>TRBJ2-5|NA|NA|TRBV7-6
TGTGCCAGCAGCACAGGGAACCCAGAGACCCAGTACTTC
CASSTGNPETQYF
>TRBJ2-7|TRBD1|NA|TRBV6-1
TGTGCCAGCAATGAAGCACGGACAGGGGATTCGTACGAGCAGTACTTC
CASNEARTGDSYEQYF
>TRBJ1-3|TRBD1|NA|TRBV9
TGTGCCAGCAGCGTAGCGGCAGGGGGTTATTCTGGAAACACCATATATTTT
CASSVAAGGYSGNTIYF
>TRBJ1-1|NA|NA|TRBV19
TGTGCCAGTAGTGTAAGGACAGTGGGCACTGAAGCTTTCTTT
CASSVRTVGTEAFF
>TRBJ1-4|NA|few|TRBV19
TGTGCCAGTAGTCAGGGCAGACCTAATGAAAAACTGTTTTTT
CASSQGRPNEKLFF
>TRBJ2-5|NA|NA|TRBV27
TGTGCCAGCCGGGACACGGACCGAGGGACCCAGTACTTC
CASRDTDRGTQYF
>TRBJ1-4|NA|NA|TRBV6-5
TGTGCCAGCAGTTCACCCGAACCCTCTTACGGGAGAAAACTGTTTTTT
CASSSPEPSYGRKLFF
>TRBJ1-2|TRBD1|NA|TRBV19
TGTGCCAGTAGCTCCCCCCCGGGACAGAGTGGTGATGGCTACACCTTC
CASSSPPGQSGDGYTF
>TRBJ1-4|TRBD1|NA|TRBV4-1
TGCGCCAGCAGCCAACTACAGGGGTTTAAAGAAAAACTGTTTTTT
CASSQLQGFKEKLFF
>TRBJ1-4|NA|NA|TRBV25-1
TGTGCCAGCGCGCTAGTTAAAGGTGTCCATGAAAAACTGTTTTTT
CASALVKGVHEKLFF
>TRBJ1-2|TRBD1|NA|TRBV13
TGTGCCAGCAGCCCATTGACAGGGGCCCACTATGGCTACACCTTC
CASSPLTGAHYGYTF
>TRBJ2-2|NA|NA|TRBV4-2
TGTGCCAGCAGCCCGGACGGGGTGGGCGGGGAGCTGTTTTTT
CASSPDGVGGELFF
>TRBJ1-1|TRBD1|NA|TRBV27
TGTGCCAGCAGCCGAGACAGGGAGAACACTGAAGCTTTCTTT
CASSRDRENTEAFF
>TRBJ1-5|NA|NA|TRBV19
TGTGCCAGTAGTTTTATTTCGAATCAGCCCCAGCATTTT
CASSFISNQPQHF
>TRBJ2-6|NA|NA|TRBV5-5
TGTGCCAGCAGCGCCGCGGGCCTCCCATCTGGGGCCAACGTCCTGACTTTC
CASSAAGLPSGANVLTF
>TRBJ1-5|NA|once|TRBV28
TGTGCCAGCAGTCTAAACAGGAACCCTAGCAATCAGCCCCAGCATTTT
CASSLNRNPSNQPQHF
>TRBJ2-5|TRBD2|once|TRBV5-1
TGCGCCAGCAGCTTGGCCGGGAGGGAGGAAGAGACCCAGTACTTC
CASSLAGREEETQYF
>TRBJ1-1|NA|few|TRBV27
TGTGCCAGCAGGGGACTTAGAGAGACTGAAGCTTTCTTT
CASRGLRETEAFF
>TRBJ1-2|TRBD1|NA|TRBV6-5
TGTGCCAGCCTCCCCGGGACAGGCTATGGCTACACCTTC
CASLPGTGYGYTF
>TRBJ1-6|TRBD1|NA|TRBV7-9
TGTGCCAGCAGCCAGGGGGAAGGACGACCCCTCCACTTT
CASSQGEGRPLHF
>TRBJ2-2|NA|NA|TRBV25-1
TGTGCCACCGCAAATTCAGCCGGGGAGCTGTTTTTT
CATANSAGELFF
>TRBJ1-4|TRBD1|NA|TRBV15
TGTGCCACCAGCAGATCCCCCGCTGGGACAGGGATTGAAAAACTGTTTTTT
CATSRSPAGTGIEKLFF